This is a list of T cell receptor beta chains from one sample in a study of memory CD4+ T cells and cytomegalovirus serostatus. Produced via immunoSEQ multiplex PCR; TCRdb's table is partial and in-frame only. The data contain around 38,000 clones, about 79% of them seen just once; the ten biggest clones take up 5% to 7.5%. The sample comprised memory CD4+ T cells from blood. The origin of the receptors is an adult in good health and CMV-seronegative. Both conserved end residues are part of each CDR3. Fields, in order: CDR3 protein, CDR3 DNA, D gene, J gene, V gene, clone size. A D gene is named only where the DNA matches it firmly. The listing skips clone size in some rows; elsewhere it reads once, few, many or a size class.

CASSLGNPDNYGYTF	TGTGCCAGCAGTTTAGGCAACCCGGATAACTATGGCTACACCTTC	NA	TRBJ1-2	TRBV28	NA
CASSVGQATLAATDTQYF	TGTGCCAGCAGTGTGGGACAGGCTACTCTAGCGGCCACAGATACGCAGTATTTT	NA	TRBJ2-3	TRBV6-1	NA
CASSPGPSYEQYF	TGTGCCAGCAGCCCAGGACCGTCCTACGAGCAGTACTTC	NA	TRBJ2-7	TRBV7-2	few
CASRVASGSTDTQYF	TGCGCCAGCCGGGTGGCTAGCGGGAGCACAGATACGCAGTATTTT	TRBD2	TRBJ2-3	TRBV5-1	NA
CASSGGQGNYGYTF	TGTGCCAGCAGCGGGGGACAGGGAAACTATGGCTACACCTTC	TRBD1	TRBJ1-2	TRBV9	once
CASSRENTGELFF	TGTGCCAGCAGCAGGGAGAACACCGGGGAGCTGTTTTTT	NA	TRBJ2-2	TRBV7-9	NA
CASSLDGNSYEQYF	TGTGCCAGCAGCCTGGACGGAAACTCCTACGAGCAGTACTTC	NA	TRBJ2-7	TRBV5-5	NA
CASSLGAGGPTGELFF	TGTGCCAGCAGCTTAGGGGCGGGAGGGCCCACCGGGGAGCTGTTTTTT	TRBD2	TRBJ2-2	TRBV13	once
CASSLVTGLDEQFF	TGCGCCAGCAGTCTTGTGACAGGCCTGGATGAGCAGTTCTTC	NA	TRBJ2-1	TRBV5-1	NA
CASSLRQGPQETQYF	TGTGCCAGCTCACTACGACAGGGCCCCCAAGAGACCCAGTACTTC	TRBD1	TRBJ2-5	TRBV18	NA
CASSEGAVNLDEQFF	TGTGCCAGCAGTGAGGGAGCGGTTAATTTGGATGAGCAGTTCTTC	NA	TRBJ2-1	TRBV25-1	NA
CASSILGRAVFTGELFF	TGTGCCAGTAGTATACTGGGCAGGGCCGTATTCACCGGGGAGCTGTTTTTT	NA	TRBJ2-2	TRBV19	NA
CASSFGQAYLYEQYF	TGTGCCAGCAGTTTCGGACAGGCCTACCTCTACGAGCAGTACTTC	TRBD1	TRBJ2-7	TRBV2	NA
CASRSKSGRPSTDTQYF	TGTGCCAGCAGATCGAAGAGCGGGAGGCCCAGCACAGATACGCAGTATTTT	TRBD2	TRBJ2-3	TRBV2	NA
CASSLSQGGETQYF	TGCGCCAGCAGCTTGAGTCAGGGAGGAGAGACCCAGTACTTC	NA	TRBJ2-5	TRBV5-1	NA
CASSSPGVGEQFF	TGTGCCAGCAGCTCCCCAGGGGTCGGTGAGCAGTTCTTC	NA	TRBJ2-1	TRBV5-4	NA
CASSFAQQGDEQYF	TGCGCCAGCAGTTTCGCTCAACAGGGGGACGAGCAGTACTTC	TRBD1	TRBJ2-7	TRBV5-1	NA
CASSQDWGNQETQYF	TGTGCCAGCAGCCAAGACTGGGGAAACCAAGAGACCCAGTACTTC	NA	TRBJ2-5	TRBV14	NA
CASSLDPLSRETQYF	TGTGCCAGCAGCTTAGACCCACTATCTCGGGAGACCCAGTACTTC	NA	TRBJ2-5	TRBV7-2	few
CAWSPTGTDQPQHF	TGTGCCTGGAGCCCGACAGGGACCGATCAGCCCCAGCATTTT	TRBD1	TRBJ1-5	TRBV30	NA
CASSTAKGGESGYTF	TGTGCCAGCAGCACGGCGAAGGGGGGCGAGTCTGGCTACACCTTC	NA	TRBJ1-2	TRBV7-2	NA
CASSLRLGQGRANTEAFF	TGTGCCAGCAGCTTACGACTTGGACAGGGGAGGGCGAACACTGAAGCTTTCTTT	TRBD1	TRBJ1-1	TRBV5-4	NA
CASSLKTSGAGGQFF	TGTGCCAGCAGCTTAAAGACTAGCGGGGCTGGGGGGCAGTTCTTC	TRBD2	TRBJ2-1	TRBV7-2	NA
CASSSGAGGSYNEQFF	TGTGCCAGCAGTTCCGGGGCAGGGGGATCCTACAATGAGCAGTTCTTC	TRBD1	TRBJ2-1	TRBV6-5	NA
CASSLGFWGEVYNEQFF	TGTGCCAGCAGCTTAGGGTTCTGGGGGGAGGTTTACAATGAGCAGTTCTTC	NA	TRBJ2-1	TRBV7-6	medium-sized
CASSLSREDTQYF	TGTGCCAGCAGCCTGAGTCGGGAGGATACGCAGTATTTT	NA	TRBJ2-3	TRBV7-3	few
CAIGRIGGGEETQYF	TGTGCCATCGGCCGGATAGGGGGTGGGGAAGAGACCCAGTACTTC	NA	TRBJ2-5	TRBV10-3	NA
CASSLAGGPSYEQYF	TGTGCCAGCAGTCTAGCGGGAGGGCCCTCCTACGAGCAGTACTTC	TRBD2	TRBJ2-7	TRBV28	NA
CASSSGQGAYNEQFF	TGTGCCAGCAGCTCCGGACAGGGGGCCTACAATGAGCAGTTCTTC	TRBD1	TRBJ2-1	TRBV7-8	NA
CASSLSGSSGNTIYF	TGCGCCAGCAGCTTGTCTGGGAGCTCTGGAAACACCATATATTTT	NA	TRBJ1-3	TRBV5-1	NA
CASSITVTYGYTF	TGTGCCAGTAGTATTACGGTTACCTATGGCTACACCTTC	NA	TRBJ1-2	TRBV19	NA
CASSREGWDREAFF	TGTGCCAGCAGCCGGGAGGGTTGGGACAGGGAGGCTTTCTTT	TRBD1	TRBJ1-1	TRBV7-9	NA
CASVTGLFNEQFF	TGTGCCAGTGTCACAGGCCTTTTCAATGAGCAGTTCTTC	NA	TRBJ2-1	TRBV6-1	few
CASSDSGRETQYF	TGTGCCAGCAGTGATTCGGGGAGAGAGACCCAGTACTTC	NA	TRBJ2-5	TRBV25-1	NA
CSAAPRYSNNEQFF	TGCAGCGCCGCCCCGCGGTATTCGAACAATGAGCAGTTCTTC	NA	TRBJ2-1	TRBV29-1	NA
CASMDPDYGYTF	TGTGCCAGCATGGATCCCGACTATGGCTACACCTTC	NA	TRBJ1-2	TRBV28	NA
CASKDYGYTF	TGTGCCAGTAAGGACTATGGCTACACCTTC	NA	TRBJ1-2	TRBV19	NA
CASSSGLAGAHEQYF	TGTGCCAGTAGTAGCGGACTAGCGGGAGCCCACGAGCAGTACTTC	TRBD2	TRBJ2-7	TRBV19	NA
CASSQGSKGLAGVAGELFF	TGTGCCAGCAGCCAAGGAAGTAAGGGACTAGCGGGAGTTGCCGGGGAGCTGTTTTTT	TRBD2	TRBJ2-2	TRBV14	once
CAWRSTGGREQYF	TGTGCCTGGAGGAGTACAGGGGGCCGAGAGCAGTACTTC	TRBD1	TRBJ2-7	TRBV30	few
CAWSVGTSGLTYEQYF	TGTGCCTGGAGTGTGGGGACTAGCGGTCTGACCTACGAGCAGTACTTC	TRBD2	TRBJ2-7	TRBV30	NA
CASSYLTGSYEQYF	TGTGCCAGCAGTTACCTGACAGGCTCTTACGAGCAGTACTTC	NA	TRBJ2-7	TRBV6-6	NA
CASSQQGGRRYEQYF	TGTGCCAGCAGCCAGCAAGGGGGGAGGCGGTACGAGCAGTACTTC	NA	TRBJ2-7	TRBV4-2	NA
CAWSVRGETQYF	TGTGCCTGGAGTGTACGGGGCGAGACCCAGTACTTC	NA	TRBJ2-5	TRBV30	NA
CASSRGIGNTIYF	TGTGCCAGCAGCAGGGGCATCGGAAACACCATATATTTT	NA	TRBJ1-3	TRBV7-6	NA
CASSLVQQETQYF	TGTGCCAGCAGCTTAGTACAGCAAGAGACCCAGTACTTC	NA	TRBJ2-5	TRBV7-2	NA
CASSLLSGGPFGYTF	TGTGCCAGCAGCTTATTGTCCGGGGGGCCGTTTGGCTACACCTTC	NA	TRBJ1-2	TRBV7-2	few
CSVVGGRDYGYTF	TGCAGCGTTGTGGGGGGGCGCGACTATGGCTACACCTTC	NA	TRBJ1-2	TRBV29-1	NA